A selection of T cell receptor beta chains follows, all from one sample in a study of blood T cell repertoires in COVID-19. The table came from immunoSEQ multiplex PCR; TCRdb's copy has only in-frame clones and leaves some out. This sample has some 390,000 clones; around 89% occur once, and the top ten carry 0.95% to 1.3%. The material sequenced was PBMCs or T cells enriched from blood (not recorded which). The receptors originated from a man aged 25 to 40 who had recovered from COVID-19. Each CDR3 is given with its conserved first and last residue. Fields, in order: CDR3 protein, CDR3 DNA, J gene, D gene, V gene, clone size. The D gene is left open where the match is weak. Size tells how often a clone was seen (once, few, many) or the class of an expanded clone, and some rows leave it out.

CASSTPAGQGNQPQHF | TGTGCCAGTAGTACTCCCGCAGGGCAGGGCAATCAGCCCCAGCATTTT | TRBJ1-5 | - | TRBV19 | -
CAWSEGQGYQPQHF | TGTGCCTGGAGTGAAGGACAGGGGTATCAGCCCCAGCATTTT | TRBJ1-5 | TRBD1 | TRBV30 | -
CASSPGTNYNEQFF | TGTGCCAGCAGCCCTGGGACAAATTACAATGAGCAGTTCTTC | TRBJ2-1 | - | TRBV9 | -
CASSLPDRGQQETQYF | TGTGCCAGCAGCTTACCGGACAGGGGGCAGCAAGAGACCCAGTACTTC | TRBJ2-5 | TRBD1 | TRBV7-9 | -
CASRQGPNQPQHF | TGTGCCAGCAGACAGGGGCCCAATCAGCCCCAGCATTTT | TRBJ1-5 | TRBD1 | TRBV28 | once
CSATGSGNTF | TGCAGTGCTACTGGGTCCGGGAACACCTTC | TRBJ1-2 | - | TRBV20-1 | -
CASASGGGGEKLFF | TGTGCCAGCGCATCAGGCGGGGGAGGTGAAAAACTGTTTTTT | TRBJ1-4 | - | TRBV6-5 | -
CAICGEPNTEAFF | TGTGCCATCTGCGGGGAACCGAACACTGAAGCTTTCTTT | TRBJ1-1 | - | TRBV10-3 | -
CASSLSDLGEGRETQYF | TGTGCCAGCAGCTTATCGGATTTGGGGGAGGGACGAGAGACCCAGTACTTC | TRBJ2-5 | TRBD2 | TRBV7-9 | -
CASSFGDTQYF | TGTGCCAGCAGCTTTGGCGATACGCAGTATTTT | TRBJ2-3 | - | TRBV7-2 | -
CASSLPLREVPATSAYEQYF | TGCGCCAGCAGCTTGCCGTTAAGGGAGGTACCAGCGACTTCCGCCTACGAGCAGTACTTC | TRBJ2-7 | - | TRBV5-1 | -
CASSLQGGQPQHF | TGTGCCAGCTCACTGCAGGGTGGTCAGCCCCAGCATTTT | TRBJ1-5 | - | TRBV18 | -
CSVGAGFTDTQYF | TGCAGCGTTGGGGCGGGATTCACAGATACGCAGTATTTT | TRBJ2-3 | - | TRBV29-1 | -
CASSLREYMIEAFF | TGTGCCAGCAGCTTGAGGGAGTACATGATTGAAGCTTTCTTT | TRBJ1-1 | - | TRBV5-6 | -
CASSLEDRAREQYF | TGCGCCAGCAGCTTGGAGGACAGGGCGCGCGAGCAGTACTTC | TRBJ2-7 | TRBD1 | TRBV5-1 | once
CASSRTGNTEAFF | TGCGCCAGCTCAAGGACAGGCAACACTGAAGCTTTCTTT | TRBJ1-1 | TRBD1 | TRBV10-1 | -
CAIIRTGEDQPQHF | TGTGCCATCATCCGGACAGGGGAGGATCAGCCCCAGCATTTT | TRBJ1-5 | TRBD1 | TRBV10-3 | -
CASSPGSGRKNTGELFF | TGTGCCAGCTCACCAGGTAGCGGGAGGAAGAACACCGGGGAGCTGTTTTTT | TRBJ2-2 | TRBD2 | TRBV18 | once
CASTLQSNTEAFF | TGCGCCAGCACGCTACAGAGTAACACTGAAGCTTTCTTT | TRBJ1-1 | - | TRBV5-1 | once
CASSLGGLPNNEQFF | TGTGCCAGCAGCCTGGGGGGGCTTCCTAACAATGAGCAGTTCTTC | TRBJ2-1 | - | TRBV7-3 | -
CATSDSDTQYF | TGTGCCACCAGTGACTCAGATACGCAGTATTTT | TRBJ2-3 | - | TRBV24-1 | few
CASSSTTTGPTSTDTQYF | TGTGCCAGTAGTTCCACAACGACTGGTCCTACTAGCACAGATACGCAGTATTTT | TRBJ2-3 | - | TRBV19 | few
CASRETGDNGELFF | TGTGCCAGTAGGGAGACAGGGGATAACGGGGAGCTGTTTTTT | TRBJ2-2 | TRBD1 | TRBV19 | few
CASSPTGQTYEQYF | TGTGCCAGCAGCCCCACCGGACAGACCTACGAGCAGTACTTC | TRBJ2-7 | - | TRBV7-8 | -
CASRREFINTEAFF | TGTGCCAGCAGAAGGGAGTTTATAAACACTGAAGCTTTCTTT | TRBJ1-1 | - | TRBV6-5 | -
CASSPRRGGLTFEQFF | TGTGCCAGCTCACCCCGTCGGGGGGGGTTGACCTTTGAGCAGTTCTTC | TRBJ2-1 | TRBD2 | TRBV18 | -
CATSAGDSYEQYF | TGTGCCACCTCAGCGGGAGACTCCTACGAGCAGTACTTC | TRBJ2-7 | TRBD2 | TRBV10-3 | -
CAISEIGAPDTQYF | TGTGCCATCAGTGAAATTGGAGCCCCAGATACGCAGTATTTT | TRBJ2-3 | - | TRBV10-3 | few
CASRRTGDNEKLFF | TGTGCCAGCAGAAGGACAGGGGATAATGAAAAACTGTTTTTT | TRBJ1-4 | TRBD1 | TRBV7-9 | -
CATSTNSGRVYNEQFF | TGTGCCACCAGTACCAATAGCGGGAGGGTGTACAATGAGCAGTTCTTC | TRBJ2-1 | TRBD2 | TRBV24-1 | -
CASSPSGRAWDTGELFF | TGTGCCAGCAGTCCCAGCGGGAGGGCCTGGGACACCGGGGAGCTGTTTTTT | TRBJ2-2 | TRBD2 | TRBV6-6 | -
CASLKGDTGELFF | TGTGCCAGCCTTAAGGGGGACACCGGGGAGCTGTTTTTT | TRBJ2-2 | - | TRBV12-3/TRBV12-4 | -
CASRGQGNQPQHF | TGTGCCAGCAGGGGCCAGGGTAATCAGCCCCAGCATTTT | TRBJ1-5 | - | TRBV2 | -